This T cell receptor beta chain is from a study of PD-1 blockade in classical Hodgkin lymphoma. The data were produced by immunoSEQ multiplex PCR, yet TCRdb's version contains in-frame clones alone and is incomplete. Seen here are around 18,000 clones, approximately 77% observed once, and the top ten hold approximately 2.2%. CDR1 and CDR2 (germline): MGHDK, SYGVNS. V was cut by 4 bases and J by 2 bases, with 12 bases left in between. The CDR3 has 14 amino acids. Time point described: cycle 4 day 1 (C4D1), after about 6 weeks of nivolumab. Every one of the patients relapsed after autologous stem cell transplantation (brentuximab vedotin exposure was variable). The CD4+ T cells used were purified from thawed PBMCs through magnetic negative selection. This clone was seen only a few times.

The clonotype was recovered from a human donor with classical Hodgkin lymphoma. The chain has TRBV25-1 and TRBJ2-7, with a possible D match to TRBD1 (6 bases). This specimen was CD4+ T cells from blood, taken before the fourth cycle of nivolumab. The CDR3 protein is CASSALDRTYEQYF. The CDR3 DNA reads as TGTGCCAGCAGTGCCCTCGACAGGACCTACGAGCAGTACTTC.